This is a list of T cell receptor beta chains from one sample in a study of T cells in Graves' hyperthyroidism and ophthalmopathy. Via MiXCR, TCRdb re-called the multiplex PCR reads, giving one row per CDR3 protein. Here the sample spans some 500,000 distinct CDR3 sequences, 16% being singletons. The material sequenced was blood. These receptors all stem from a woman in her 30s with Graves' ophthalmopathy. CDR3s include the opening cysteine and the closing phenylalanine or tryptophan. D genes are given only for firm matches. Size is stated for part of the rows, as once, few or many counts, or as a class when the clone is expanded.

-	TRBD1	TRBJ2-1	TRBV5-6	CASSLWTGIEQFF	TGTGCCAGCAGCTTGTGGACAGGTATTGAGCAGTTCTTC
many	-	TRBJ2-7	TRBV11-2	CASSLEPGHPSEQYF	TGTGCCAGCAGCTTAGAACCGGGGCATCCCTCCGAGCAGTACTTC
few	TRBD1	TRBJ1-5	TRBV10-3	CAISESGAGGWGNQPQHF	TGTGCCATCAGTGAGTCGGGGGCAGGGGGCTGGGGCAATCAGCCCCAGCATTTT
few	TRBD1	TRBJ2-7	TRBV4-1	CASSQDLQGAGLEQYF	TGCGCCAGCAGCCAAGATCTGCAGGGGGCAGGGCTCGAGCAGTACTTC
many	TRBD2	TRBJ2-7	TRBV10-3	CAISASASGSYEQYF	TGTGCCATCAGCGCCTCGGCTAGCGGGTCCTACGAGCAGTACTTC
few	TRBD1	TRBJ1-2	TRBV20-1	CSASRTGDNYGYTF	TGCAGTGCTAGCCGGACAGGGGATAACTATGGCTACACCTTC
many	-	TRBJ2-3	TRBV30	CAWTEGTDTQYF	TGTGCCTGGACGGAGGGCACAGATACGCAGTATTTT
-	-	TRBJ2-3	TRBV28	CATSQSRPTSTDTQYF	TGTGCCACCTCGCAGAGCAGGCCTACTAGCACAGATACGCAGTATTTT
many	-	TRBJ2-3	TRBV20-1	CSATRAGTDTQYF	TGCAGTGCCACCCGGGCCGGCACAGATACGCAGTATTTT
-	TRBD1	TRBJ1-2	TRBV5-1	CASSFGTGGIPNYGYTF	TGCGCCAGCAGCTTCGGGACAGGGGGCATCCCTAACTATGGCTACACCTTC
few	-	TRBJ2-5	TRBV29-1	CSVSSYQETQYF	TGCAGCGTTTCCTCCTACCAAGAGACCCAGTACTTC
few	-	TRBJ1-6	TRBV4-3	CASSPRGVQFNSPLHF	TGCGCCAGCAGCCCCAGGGGCGTTCAGTTTAATTCACCCCTCCACTTT
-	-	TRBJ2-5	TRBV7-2	CASSRPSGMQETQYF	TGTGCCAGCAGCCGGCCCTCAGGGATGCAAGAGACCCAGTACTTC
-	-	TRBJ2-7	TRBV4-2	CASSHDYRQSYEQYF	TGTGCCAGCAGCCATGATTATCGACAATCCTACGAGCAGTACTTC
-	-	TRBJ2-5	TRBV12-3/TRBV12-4	CASSFTPETQYF	TGTGCCAGCAGTTTTACTCCAGAGACCCAGTACTTC
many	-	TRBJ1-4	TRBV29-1	CSVELGSATNEKLFF	TGCAGCGTTGAACTGGGGAGCGCAACTAATGAAAAACTGTTTTTT
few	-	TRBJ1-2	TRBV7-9	CASSLLKGSYGYTF	TGTGCCAGCAGCTTACTAAAGGGCAGCTATGGCTACACCTTC
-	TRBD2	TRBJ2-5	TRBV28	CASWGGPQETQYF	TGTGCCAGCTGGGGAGGGCCCCAAGAGACCCAGTACTTC
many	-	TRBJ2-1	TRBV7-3	CASSRDSSLNLNEQFF	TGTGCCAGCAGCCGTGACAGTTCCCTTAACTTAAATGAGCAGTTCTTC
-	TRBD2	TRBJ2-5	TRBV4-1	CASSQGTSGSGETQYF	TGCGCCAGCAGCCAAGGGACTAGCGGGAGCGGCGAGACCCAGTACTTC
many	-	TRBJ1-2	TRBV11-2	CASSSLTRYGYTF	TGTGCCAGCAGCTCTTTAACGCGGTATGGCTACACCTTC
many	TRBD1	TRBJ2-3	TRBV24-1	CATSDPADRTSTDTQYF	TGTGCCACCAGTGATCCAGCGGACAGGACGAGCACAGATACGCAGTATTTT
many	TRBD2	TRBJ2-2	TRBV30	CAWIDHPGLVVELFF	TGTGCCTGGATTGACCACCCGGGACTAGTAGTGGAGCTGTTTTTT
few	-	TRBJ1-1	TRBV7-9	CASSLADGTEAFF	TGTGCCAGCAGCTTAGCTGACGGCACTGAAGCTTTCTTT
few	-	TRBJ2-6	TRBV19	CASSIDRGSGANVLTF	TGTGCCAGTAGTATAGATCGGGGCTCTGGGGCCAACGTCCTGACTTTC
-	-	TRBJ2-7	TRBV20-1	CSAREGAATYEQYF	TGCAGTGCTAGAGAGGGGGCAGCTACCTACGAGCAGTACTTC
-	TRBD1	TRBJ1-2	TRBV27	CASSFGQGEVYGYTF	TGTGCCAGCAGTTTCGGACAGGGAGAAGTCTATGGCTACACCTTC
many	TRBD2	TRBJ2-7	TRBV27	CASSPGLAAREQYF	TGTGCCAGCAGTCCGGGACTAGCAGCGAGGGAGCAGTACTTC
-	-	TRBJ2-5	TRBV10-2	CASTAQETQYF	TGCGCCAGCACTGCCCAAGAGACCCAGTACTTC
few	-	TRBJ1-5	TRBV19	CASSIPSGQPQHF	TGTGCCAGTAGTATACCGAGCGGGCAGCCCCAGCATTTT
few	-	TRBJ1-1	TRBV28	CASSDLRGEGTEAFF	TGTGCCAGCAGCGACCTCCGGGGAGAGGGCACTGAAGCTTTCTTT
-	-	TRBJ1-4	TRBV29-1	CSVAVAGWGEKLFF	TGCAGCGTTGCGGTAGCAGGGTGGGGTGAAAAACTGTTTTTT
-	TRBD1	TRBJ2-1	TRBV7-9	CTSCYPGTGGYNEQFF	TGTACCAGCTGCTACCCCGGGACAGGGGGTTACAATGAGCAGTTCTTC
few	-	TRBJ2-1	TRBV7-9	CASSPFGGEAGHEQFF	TGTGCCAGCAGCCCCTTCGGCGGGGAGGCTGGGCATGAGCAGTTCTTC
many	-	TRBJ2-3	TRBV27	CASSSTGRTDTQYF	TGTGCCAGCAGTTCCACAGGGAGGACAGATACGCAGTATTTT
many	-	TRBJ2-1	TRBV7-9	CASSPLRAREQFF	TGTGCCAGCAGCCCGCTTAGGGCTAGAGAGCAGTTCTTC
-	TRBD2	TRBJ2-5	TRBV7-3	CASSLTAGGQETQYF	TGTGCCAGCAGCTTAACAGCGGGAGGCCAAGAGACCCAGTACTTC
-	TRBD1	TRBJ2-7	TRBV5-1	CASSLETGVGEQYF	TGCGCCAGCAGCTTGGAGACAGGGGTCGGCGAGCAGTACTTC
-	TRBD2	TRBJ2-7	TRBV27	CASSLLAGGTVSGEQYF	TGTGCCAGCAGTTTACTAGCGGGAGGTACCGTCTCGGGGGAGCAGTACTTC
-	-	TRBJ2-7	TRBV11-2	CAISGRVDREGPQSYEQYF	TGTGCCATCAGCGGCAGGGTGGACAGGGAGGGACCCCAGTCCTACGAGCAGTACTTC
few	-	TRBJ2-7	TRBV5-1	CASSSGPYF	TGCGCCAGCTCGAGTGGTCCGTACTTC
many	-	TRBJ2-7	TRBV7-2	CASSSWTVYEQYF	TGTGCCAGCAGCTCCTGGACAGTCTACGAGCAGTACTTC
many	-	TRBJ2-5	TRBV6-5	CASSYFPAQPQETQYF	TGTGCCAGCAGTTACTTTCCGGCGCAGCCACAAGAGACCCAGTACTTC
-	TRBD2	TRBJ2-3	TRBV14	CASSQDSLAGTDTQYF	TGTGCCAGCAGCCAAGATAGTCTAGCGGGCACAGATACGCAGTATTTT
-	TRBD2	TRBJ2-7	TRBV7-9	CASSGWGEGEQYF	TGTGCCAGCAGCGGGTGGGGGGAGGGCGAGCAGTACTTC
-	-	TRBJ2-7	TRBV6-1	CASTKQGGTEQYF	TGTGCCAGCACTAAGCAGGGGGGAACCGAGCAGTACTTC
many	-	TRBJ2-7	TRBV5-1	CASSLISTGNYEQYF	TGCGCCAGCAGCCTAATATCCACGGGAAACTACGAGCAGTACTTC
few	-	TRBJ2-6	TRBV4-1	CASSQGRAFSSGANVLTF	TGCGCCAGCAGCCAAGGTAGGGCTTTTAGCTCTGGGGCCAACGTCCTGACTTTC
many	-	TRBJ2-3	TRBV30	CAWSAGSSTDTQYF	TGTGCCTGGAGTGCAGGGAGCTCCACAGATACGCAGTATTTT
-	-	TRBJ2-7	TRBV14	CASSPWMGGGQTYEQYF	TGTGCCAGCAGCCCGTGGATGGGAGGAGGGCAGACCTACGAGCAGTACTTC
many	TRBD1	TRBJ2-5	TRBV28	CASRRQGAETQYF	TGTGCCAGCAGGCGACAGGGGGCTGAGACCCAGTACTTC
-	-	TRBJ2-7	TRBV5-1	CASSLQGEDEQYF	TGCGCCAGCAGCTTACAGGGTGAGGACGAGCAGTACTTC
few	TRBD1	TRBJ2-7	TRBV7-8	CASLPAGQENYEQYF	TGTGCCAGCTTGCCGGCGGGACAGGAAAATTACGAGCAGTACTTC
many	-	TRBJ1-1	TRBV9	CASSPNSLGTRGAFF	TGTGCCAGCAGCCCAAACAGCTTAGGGACACGGGGGGCTTTCTTT
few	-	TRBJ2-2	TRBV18	CASSPEDTGELFF	TGTGCCAGCTCACCGGAGGACACCGGGGAGCTGTTTTTT